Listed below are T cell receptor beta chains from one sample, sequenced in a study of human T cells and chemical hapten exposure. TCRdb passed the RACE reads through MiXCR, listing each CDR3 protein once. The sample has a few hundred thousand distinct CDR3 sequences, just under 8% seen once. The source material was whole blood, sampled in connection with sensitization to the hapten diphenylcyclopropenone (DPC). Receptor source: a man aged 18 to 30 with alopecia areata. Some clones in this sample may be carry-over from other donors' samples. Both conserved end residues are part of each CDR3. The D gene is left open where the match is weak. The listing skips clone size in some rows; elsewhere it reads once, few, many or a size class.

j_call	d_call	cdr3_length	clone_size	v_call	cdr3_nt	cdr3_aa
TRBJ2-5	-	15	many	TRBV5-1	TGCGCCAGCAGCTTGGTTTGGGGCCCAGAAGAGACCCAGTACTTC	CASSLVWGPEETQYF
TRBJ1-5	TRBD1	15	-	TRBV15	TGTGCCACCAGCGCCGACAGGGGTGGCAATCAGCCCCAGCATTTT	CATSADRGGNQPQHF
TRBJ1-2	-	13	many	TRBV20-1	TGCAGTGCTAGGGACACCGTTAACTATGGCTACACCTTC	CSARDTVNYGYTF
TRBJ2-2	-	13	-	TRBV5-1	TGCGCCAGCAGCGCGGCAGAGTCCCGGGAGCTGTTTTTT	CASSAAESRELFF
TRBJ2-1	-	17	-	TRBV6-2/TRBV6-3	TGTGCCAGCAGTTACTCGATCCGTGGTAACTCCTACAATGAGCAGTTCTTC	CASSYSIRGNSYNEQFF
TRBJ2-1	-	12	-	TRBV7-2	TGTGCCAGCAGCTTAGTGGAAGTTGAGCAGTTCTTC	CASSLVEVEQFF
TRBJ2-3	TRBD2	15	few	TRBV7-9	TGTGCCAGCAGCTCTGGACTAGCGACGGCAGATACGCAGTATTTT	CASSSGLATADTQYF
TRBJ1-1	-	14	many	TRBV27	TGTGCCAGCAGGCTTCAAGGACAGAGCACTGAAGCTTTCTTT	CASRLQGQSTEAFF
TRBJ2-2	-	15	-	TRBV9	TGTGCCAGCAGCGAAACCGGACAGAACACCGGGGAGCTGTTTTTT	CASSETGQNTGELFF
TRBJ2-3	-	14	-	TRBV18	TGTGCCAGCTCACCGCAAGCGTCCACAGATACGCAGTATTTT	CASSPQASTDTQYF
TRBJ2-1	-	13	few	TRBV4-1	TGCGCCAGCAGCCGCACCCTTCGGGATGAGCAGTTCTTC	CASSRTLRDEQFF
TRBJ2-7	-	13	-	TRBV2	TGTGCCAGCAGACCGGTAGGCGCCTACGAGCAGTACTTC	CASRPVGAYEQYF
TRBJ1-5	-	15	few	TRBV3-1	TGTGCCAGCAGCCCGCACAGGGTGATCGGTCAGCCCCAGCATTTT	CASSPHRVIGQPQHF
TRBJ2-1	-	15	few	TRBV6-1	TGTGCCAGCAAACAGGGCCCCAACTCCTACAATGAGCAGTTCTTC	CASKQGPNSYNEQFF
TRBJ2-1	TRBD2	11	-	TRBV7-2	TGTGCCACTAGCTTACGGGGGGGACAGTTCTTC	CATSLRGGQFF
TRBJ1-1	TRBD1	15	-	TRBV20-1	TGCAGTGCTAGAGGAGCAGGGGGCGTAGTAGCTGAAGCTTTCTTT	CSARGAGGVVAEAFF
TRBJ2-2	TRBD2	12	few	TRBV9	TGTGCCAGCAGAAGCGGGAGCGGGGAGCTGTTTTTT	CASRSGSGELFF
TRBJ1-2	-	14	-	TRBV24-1	TGTGCCACCAGTGATACCATGAAGATGTATGGCTACACCTTC	CATSDTMKMYGYTF
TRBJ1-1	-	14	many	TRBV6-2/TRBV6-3	TGTGCCAGCAGCCCGGGCGGGGGGCGGACTGAAGCTTTCTTT	CASSPGGGRTEAFF
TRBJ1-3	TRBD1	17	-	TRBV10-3	TGTGCCATCACGGAGGGCCGGACAGGGCGCTCTGGAAACACCATATATTTT	CAITEGRTGRSGNTIYF
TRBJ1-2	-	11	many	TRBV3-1	TGTGCCAGCAGCTATAACTATGGCTACACCTTC	CASSYNYGYTF
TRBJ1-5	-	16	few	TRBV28	TGTGCCAGCAGTTTTTTGAGCCAGGGATGGAATCAGCCCCAGCATTTT	CASSFLSQGWNQPQHF
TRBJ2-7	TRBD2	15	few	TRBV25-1	TGTGCCAGCAGTCGACGAGCTGGGGCGGGAGGCGAGCAGTACTTC	CASSRRAGAGGEQYF
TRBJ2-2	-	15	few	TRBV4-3	TGCGCCAGCAGCCTCCATACAGGGTCGGCCGGGGAGCTGTTTTTT	CASSLHTGSAGELFF
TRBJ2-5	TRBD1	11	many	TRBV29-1	TGCAGCGTTGTACCACGGGACAGGCAGTACTTC	CSVVPRDRQYF
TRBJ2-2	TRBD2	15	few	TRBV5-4	TGTGCCAGCAATGGCGGGGGGGATACTGACGGGGAGCTGTTTTTT	CASNGGGDTDGELFF
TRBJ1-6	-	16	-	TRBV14	TGTGCCAGCAGCCAAGTCACGGGGCCGGGCAATTCACCCCTCCACTTT	CASSQVTGPGNSPLHF
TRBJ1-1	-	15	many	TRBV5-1	TGCGCCAGCAGTAGGAACCAAGAAGGGAACACTGAAGCTTTCTTT	CASSRNQEGNTEAFF
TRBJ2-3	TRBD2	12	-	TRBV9	TGTGCCAGCAGCCGGGGGGATGATACGCAGTATTTT	CASSRGDDTQYF
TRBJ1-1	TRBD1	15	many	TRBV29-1	TGCAGCGTTGAAGAGAGAGACAGGGAAGGCACTGAAGCTTTCTTT	CSVEERDREGTEAFF